The sequence of this T cell receptor (beta chain) was determined in a study of a mutant IDH1 vaccine in newly diagnosed glioma. For the study at large: Patients arrived already treated with radiotherapy, temozolomide, or both, most having had both.

Clones were sequenced by immunoSEQ multiplex PCR, and TCRdb holds only the in-frame ones, with some missing. The data contain around 58,000 clones, about 81% of them seen just once; the ten biggest clones take up roughly 3.5%. For this clone: The antigen is undetermined.

Time point reported: week 5, during vaccination. The study gave 300 ug of mutant IDH1 20-mer peptide per vaccine dose, with topical imiquimod. V lost 1 base and J 3 bases, leaving 12 bases between the germline ends. This CDR3 region has 15 residues. The germline V gene has CDR1 MNHEY and CDR2 SVGAGI. This chain links TRBV6-5 with TRBJ1-1; D is perhaps TRBD1 (6 bases). The sequences come from PBMCs, collected from a glioma patient whose treatment included an IDH1 peptide vaccine. This TCR was sampled from a man aged 25-45 years with glioma. Here the CDR3 DNA reads TGTGCCAGCAGTTACTGGGGGGGGCGAGACACTGAAGCTTTCTTT. It codes for CASSYWGGRDTEAFF.